The T cell receptor (beta chain) under discussion was sequenced for a study of blood T cell repertoires in COVID-19. Per the original methods: Estimation of nucleated cell counts was performed using reference gene primer amplification. Assay used: immunoSEQ multiplex PCR; TCRdb lists only in-frame clones, some missing. The D gene and trimming were derived from the DNA, and the V and J assignments and clone size from that table. Of roughly 200,000 clones in the sample, around three quarters are singletons; the top ten hold 5.5% to 7%. As concerns this clone: An end of the junction differs from the germline gene, which may be a read error.

Material: peripheral blood. The clonotype originates from a woman in her seventies with acute or convalescent COVID-19.

CDR3 in amino acids: CASSSGLEETQYF. The CDR3 region has the DNA TGTGCTAGCAGTTCGGGACTAGAAGAGACCCAGTACTTC. The chain carries TRBV7-7 and TRBJ2-5, with TRBD2 matching 8 bases. Looked up from germline, CDR1 is SSHAT and CDR2 is FNYEAQ (reference sequence). The CDR3 has 13 residues.